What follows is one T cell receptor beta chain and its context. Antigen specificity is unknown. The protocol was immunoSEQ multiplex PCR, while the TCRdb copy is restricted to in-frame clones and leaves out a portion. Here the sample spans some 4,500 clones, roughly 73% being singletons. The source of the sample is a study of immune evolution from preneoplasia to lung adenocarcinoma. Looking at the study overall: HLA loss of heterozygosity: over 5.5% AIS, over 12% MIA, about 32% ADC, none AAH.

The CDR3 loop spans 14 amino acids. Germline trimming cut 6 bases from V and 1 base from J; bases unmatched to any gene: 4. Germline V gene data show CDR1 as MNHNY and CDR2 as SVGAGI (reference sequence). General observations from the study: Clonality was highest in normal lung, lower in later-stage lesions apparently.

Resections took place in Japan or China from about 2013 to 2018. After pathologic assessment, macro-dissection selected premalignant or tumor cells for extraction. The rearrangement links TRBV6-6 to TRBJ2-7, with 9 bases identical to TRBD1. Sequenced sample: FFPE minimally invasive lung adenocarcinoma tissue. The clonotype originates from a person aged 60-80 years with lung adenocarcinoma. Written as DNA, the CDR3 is TGTGCCAGCAGCACCGGACAGGGGTCCTACGAGCAGTACTTC. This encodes CASSTGQGSYEQYF.